This T cell receptor (beta chain) was sequenced for a study of CD8 T cells in Susac syndrome. cDNA came from approximately 0.5 to 1 ug RNA primed by random hexamers. Amplification of TCR beta CDR3 across 54 Vbeta and 13 Jbeta was performed with immunoSEQ multiplex PCR. TCRdb processed the immunoSEQ multiplex PCR reads anew with MiXCR; each CDR3 protein has one entry. The table lists about 150,000 distinct CDR3 sequences, approximately 93% of them singletons. Sequencing of TCR beta was performed on blood CD8+ T cells and on blood CD4+ T cells. Controls were age- and sex-matched healthy donors. TEMRA cells were FACS-enriched, unlike CD8+ and CD4+ T cells, which were negatively isolated. V lost 7 bases, J lost 10 bases, and 5 bases stayed unmatched. Germline V gene lookup returns CDR1 ENHRY and CDR2 SYGVKD. There are 13 residues in the CDR3.

The sequenced sample was CD4+ T cells from PBMCs. The V gene is TRBV10-3, the J gene TRBJ2-3; 13 bases fit TRBD2. This TCR came from a human donor in good health. The CDR3 is CAITTSGRAAQYF. The CDR3 DNA is TGTGCCATCACCACTAGCGGGAGGGCCGCGCAGTATTTT.